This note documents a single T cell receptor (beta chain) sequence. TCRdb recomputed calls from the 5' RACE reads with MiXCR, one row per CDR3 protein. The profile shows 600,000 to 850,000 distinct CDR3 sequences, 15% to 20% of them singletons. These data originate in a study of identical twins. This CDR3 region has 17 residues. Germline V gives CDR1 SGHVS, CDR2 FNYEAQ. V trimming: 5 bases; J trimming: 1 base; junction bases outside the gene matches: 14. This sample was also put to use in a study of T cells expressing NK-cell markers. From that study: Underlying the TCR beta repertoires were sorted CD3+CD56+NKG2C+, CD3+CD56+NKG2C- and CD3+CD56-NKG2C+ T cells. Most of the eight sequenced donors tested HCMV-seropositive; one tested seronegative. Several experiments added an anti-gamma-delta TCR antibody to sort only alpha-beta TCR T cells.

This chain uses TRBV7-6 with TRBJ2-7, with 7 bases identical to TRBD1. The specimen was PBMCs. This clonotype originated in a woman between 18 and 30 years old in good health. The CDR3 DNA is TGTGCCAGCAGCCCTAGGGGGCAGAGAGACCGATCCTACGAGCAGTACTTC. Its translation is CASSPRGQRDRSYEQYF.